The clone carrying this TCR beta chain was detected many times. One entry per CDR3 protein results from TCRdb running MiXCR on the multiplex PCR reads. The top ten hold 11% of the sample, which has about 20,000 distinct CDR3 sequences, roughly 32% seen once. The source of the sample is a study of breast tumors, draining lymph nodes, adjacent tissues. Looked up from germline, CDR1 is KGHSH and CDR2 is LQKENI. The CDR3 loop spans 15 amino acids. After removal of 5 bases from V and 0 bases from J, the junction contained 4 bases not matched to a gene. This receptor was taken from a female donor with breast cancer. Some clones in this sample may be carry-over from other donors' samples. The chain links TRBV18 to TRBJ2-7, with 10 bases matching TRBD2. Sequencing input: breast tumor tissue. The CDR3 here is CASSSWTSGSYEQYF. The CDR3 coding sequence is TGTGCCAGCTCATCGTGGACTAGCGGCTCCTACGAGCAGTACTTC.